These 5 T cell receptor beta chains share one sample of origin, sequenced in a study of identical twins. Using its own MiXCR run on the 5' RACE reads, TCRdb lists one record per CDR3 protein. Among roughly 1,500,000 distinct CDR3 sequences listed, about 30% were seen once. Sequencing input: cord blood. The origin of the receptors is a newborn girl in good health.

The CDR3 DNA reads as TGCAGTGCTGCTAGCGGGAGAGTCTACGAGCAGTACTTC. Translating gives CSAASGRVYEQYF. This rearrangement joins TRBV20-1 to TRBJ2-7; 10 nucleotides agree with TRBD2. The CDR3 totals 13 residues. In germline, CDR1 is DFQATT, CDR2 SNEGSKA (reference sequence). With 5 bases clipped from V and 3 bases from J, the junction kept 4 bases outside the gene matches.

This clonotype was seen more than once but under ten times. The chain is built from TRBV27 and TRBJ2-1, with 10 nucleotides matching TRBD2. Per the germline V gene, CDR1 is MNHEY and CDR2 is SMNVEV (reference sequence). This CDR3 has 18 residues. The V gene end was trimmed by 5 bases and the J gene end by 2 bases; junction bases not matched to a gene: 12. The DNA for the CDR3 is TGTGCCAGCAGTCCCACCCTTTGGACTAGCGGACCCTACAATGAGCAGTTCTTC. Translation gives CASSPTLWTSGPYNEQFF.

This clonotype was seen at least ten times. The chain uses TRBV12-3 or TRBV12-4 and TRBJ1-1, with D hard to call. V lost 8 bases and J 0 bases, leaving 7 bases between the germline ends. The CDR3 runs to 12 residues. CDR3 residues: CASSIMNTEAFF. The CDR3 DNA follows: TGTGCCAGCTCCATCATGAACACTGAAGCTTTCTTT.

This clonotype was seen a few times. J is TRBJ1-2 and V is TRBV27; the D gene is possibly TRBD1 (6 bases). This CDR3 region has 14 residues. V lost 4 bases and J 7 bases, leaving 16 bases between the germline ends. Germline CDR1 MNHEY, CDR2 SMNVEV (reference sequence). CDR3: CASSSPSGEGGYTF. The CDR3 DNA reads as TGTGCCAGCAGTTCCCCGTCAGGGGAGGGTGGCTACACCTTC.

This clonotype was counted many times. This sequence joins TRBV29-1 and TRBJ2-3; no reliable D call. Germline V lookup: CDR1 SQVTM, CDR2 ANQGSEA. Trimming removed 6 bases from V and 2 bases from J, with 12 bases in between. This CDR3 contains 13 residues. CDR3 nucleotides: TGCAGCGTAGCAGTAAGGACCACAGATACGCAGTATTTT. Translating it yields CSVAVRTTDTQYF.